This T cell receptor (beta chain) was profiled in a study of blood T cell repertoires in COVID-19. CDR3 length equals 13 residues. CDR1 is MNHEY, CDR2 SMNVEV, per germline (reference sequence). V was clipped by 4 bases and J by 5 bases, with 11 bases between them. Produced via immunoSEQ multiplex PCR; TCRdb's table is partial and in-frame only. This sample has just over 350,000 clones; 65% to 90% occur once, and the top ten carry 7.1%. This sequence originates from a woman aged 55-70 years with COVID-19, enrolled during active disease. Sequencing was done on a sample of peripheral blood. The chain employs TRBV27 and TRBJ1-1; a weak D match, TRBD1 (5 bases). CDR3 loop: CASSYPGMTEAFF. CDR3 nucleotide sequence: TGTGCCAGCAGTTACCCAGGGATGACTGAAGCTTTCTTT.